This is a list of T cell receptor beta chains from one sample in a study of human thymus T cells. Sequenced by immunoSEQ multiplex PCR; TCRdb stores in-frame clones only, minus some. The sample has 35,000 to 45,000 clones; 94% are singletons. The source material was blood. The receptors stem from a boy under two years old with a congenital heart defect but otherwise immunologically healthy. CDR3s include the opening cysteine and the closing phenylalanine or tryptophan. The D gene is left open where the match is weak. Size tells how often a clone was seen (once, few, many) or the class of an expanded clone, and some rows leave it out.

NA	NA	TRBV9	TRBJ2-5	CASSAGTQETQYF	TGTGCCAGCAGCGCCGGGACTCAAGAGACCCAGTACTTC
NA	NA	TRBV6-5	TRBJ1-2	CASRSPGRGDYGYTF	TGTGCCAGCAGATCGCCCGGGAGGGGAGACTATGGCTACACCTTC
NA	TRBD1	TRBV5-6	TRBJ1-2	CASSFRGNYGYTF	TGTGCCAGCAGCTTCAGGGGGAACTATGGCTACACCTTC
NA	NA	TRBV6-5	TRBJ1-5	CASSSKMGGYQPQHF	TGTGCCAGCAGCTCCAAGATGGGGGGCTATCAGCCCCAGCATTTT
NA	NA	TRBV28	TRBJ1-3	CASSFREDTIYF	TGTGCCAGCAGTTTTAGAGAAGACACCATATATTTT
NA	NA	TRBV25-1	TRBJ2-3	CASSEGGGPDTQYF	TGTGCCAGCAGTGAAGGGGGGGGCCCAGATACGCAGTATTTT
NA	TRBD1	TRBV25-1	TRBJ1-4	CASSESDRERGEKLFF	TGTGCCAGCAGTGAATCCGACAGGGAGAGGGGTGAAAAACTGTTTTTT
NA	NA	TRBV30	TRBJ1-5	CAWSFGRNQPQHF	TGTGCCTGGAGTTTCGGGCGTAATCAGCCCCAGCATTTT
NA	NA	TRBV21-1	TRBJ2-6	CVAGTGRGGANVLTF	TGTGTAGCCGGGACAGGGAGAGGTGGGGCCAACGTCCTGACTTTC
NA	NA	TRBV7-2	TRBJ2-5	CASSLAWQETQYF	TGTGCCAGCAGCTTAGCCTGGCAAGAGACCCAGTACTTC
NA	NA	TRBV9	TRBJ1-5	CASSVAVGEGQPQHF	TGTGCCAGCAGCGTAGCAGTGGGCGAAGGTCAGCCCCAGCATTTT
NA	NA	TRBV7-2	TRBJ2-3	CASSFSRPPGTDTQYF	TGTGCCAGCAGCTTCTCCCGGCCACCCGGCACAGATACGCAGTATTTT
NA	TRBD1	TRBV28	TRBJ1-5	CASSTGTGEPNQPQHF	TGTGCCAGCAGTACCGGGACAGGGGAACCCAATCAGCCCCAGCATTTT
NA	NA	TRBV28	TRBJ2-7	CASSLQGYEQYF	TGTGCCAGCAGTTTACAGGGCTACGAGCAGTACTTC
NA	NA	TRBV5-1	TRBJ2-7	CASSLGLTVSYEQYF	TGCGCCAGCAGCCTGGGACTTACCGTTTCCTACGAGCAGTACTTC
NA	TRBD1	TRBV6-1	TRBJ2-3	CASRSTGGRGPRYF	TGTGCCAGCAGATCAACAGGGGGCAGGGGGCCGCGGTATTTT
NA	NA	TRBV18	TRBJ1-3	CASSPGGTGNTIYF	TGTGCCAGCTCACCTGGGGGAACTGGAAACACCATATATTTT
NA	TRBD2	TRBV6-6	TRBJ2-7	CASSQTSGGYEQYF	TGTGCCAGCAGCCAAACTAGCGGGGGCTACGAGCAGTACTTC
NA	NA	TRBV7-6	TRBJ1-3	CASSLVSLSGNTIYF	TGTGCCAGCAGCTTAGTTTCCCTCTCTGGAAACACCATATATTTT
NA	NA	TRBV19	TRBJ2-7	CASTRGYEQYF	TGTGCCAGTACAAGGGGGTACGAGCAGTACTTC
NA	TRBD1	TRBV6-1	TRBJ1-2	CASSWTTGFGYTF	TGTGCCAGCAGTTGGACGACAGGGTTCGGCTACACCTTC
NA	NA	TRBV30	TRBJ1-6	CAWSGDPPDSPLHF	TGTGCCTGGAGTGGGGACCCCCCGGATTCACCCCTCCACTTT
NA	TRBD2	TRBV10-2	TRBJ2-3	CASSGGTSVLSDTQYF	TGCGCCAGCAGTGGCGGGACTAGCGTTTTGTCAGATACGCAGTATTTT
NA	NA	TRBV7-2	TRBJ1-2	CASSLDARGYYGYTF	TGTGCCAGCAGCTTAGATGCCAGGGGATACTATGGCTACACCTTC
NA	TRBD2	TRBV9	TRBJ2-5	CASSVSASGGSQETQYF	TGTGCCAGCAGCGTATCCGCCAGCGGGGGTTCTCAAGAGACCCAGTACTTC
NA	TRBD1	TRBV27	TRBJ2-1	CASSDRTSYNEQFF	TGTGCCAGCTCGGACAGGACCTCCTACAATGAGCAGTTCTTC
NA	TRBD1	TRBV28	TRBJ1-5	CASIAAGTGGHQPQHF	TGTGCCAGCATTGCCGCCGGGACAGGGGGCCATCAGCCCCAGCATTTT
NA	NA	TRBV28	TRBJ2-5	CASSLPLRETQYF	TGTGCCAGCAGCCTCCCCCTGCGGGAGACCCAGTACTTC
NA	TRBD2	TRBV5-5	TRBJ2-3	CASSHGLDYTQYF	TGTGCCAGCAGCCACGGACTAGACTATACGCAGTATTTT
NA	TRBD2	TRBV7-9	TRBJ2-7	CASSWGLAGLTPYEQYF	TGTGCCAGCAGCTGGGGACTAGCGGGGCTTACCCCCTACGAGCAGTACTTC
NA	NA	TRBV5-1	TRBJ2-5	CASSLGPWGAQGTQYF	TGCGCCAGCAGCTTGGGACCGTGGGGAGCCCAAGGGACCCAGTACTTC
NA	TRBD1	TRBV27	TRBJ1-2	CASSLTGRGYTF	TGTGCCAGCAGTTTGACAGGGAGAGGCTACACCTTC
NA	TRBD2	TRBV9	TRBJ2-2	CASSVELAGPNTGELFF	TGTGCCAGCAGCGTAGAACTAGCGGGGCCTAACACCGGGGAGCTGTTTTTT
few	NA	TRBV30	TRBJ1-1	CAWTGTEAFF	TGTGCCTGGACGGGCACTGAAGCTTTCTTT
NA	TRBD1	TRBV11-2	TRBJ2-2	CASSPRTGGNTGELFF	TGTGCCAGCAGCCCTCGGACAGGGGGCAACACCGGGGAGCTGTTTTTT
NA	TRBD2	TRBV19	TRBJ2-1	CASSISGGGAYNEQFF	TGTGCCAGTAGTATCAGCGGGGGAGGGGCATACAATGAGCAGTTCTTC
NA	NA	TRBV9	TRBJ1-1	CASSPQNTEAFF	TGTGCCAGCAGCCCCCAGAACACTGAAGCTTTCTTT
once	TRBD1	TRBV6-5	TRBJ2-1	CASSRGQGSHNEQFF	TGTGCCAGCAGTAGGGGACAGGGTTCCCACAATGAGCAGTTCTTC
NA	TRBD1	TRBV28	TRBJ1-5	CASSRDRGQPQHF	TGTGCCAGCAGCCGAGACAGGGGTCAGCCCCAGCATTTT
NA	NA	TRBV29-1	TRBJ1-1	CSVEGGMNTEAFF	TGCAGCGTGGAAGGCGGAATGAACACTGAAGCTTTCTTT
NA	NA	TRBV25-1	TRBJ2-3	CASSGTAVTDTQYF	TGTGCCAGCAGTGGGACAGCCGTCACAGATACGCAGTATTTT
NA	NA	TRBV7-2	TRBJ2-3	CASSLWASVPDTQYF	TGTGCCAGCAGCTTATGGGCTAGCGTCCCAGATACGCAGTATTTT
NA	NA	TRBV19	TRBJ2-2	CASMETTNTGELFF	TGTGCCAGTATGGAGACGACGAACACCGGGGAGCTGTTTTTT
NA	NA	TRBV5-4	TRBJ2-3	CASSLRGARSTDTQYF	TGTGCCAGCAGCCTGAGGGGGGCACGGAGCACAGATACGCAGTATTTT
NA	NA	TRBV4-2	TRBJ1-2	CASSQEGTNGYTF	TGTGCCAGCAGCCAAGAAGGGACCAATGGCTACACCTTC
NA	TRBD2	TRBV6-1	TRBJ2-7	CASSSGGFYEQYF	TGTGCCAGCAGCTCCGGGGGGTTCTACGAGCAGTACTTC
NA	TRBD1	TRBV7-3	TRBJ2-3	CASSLTGQGANTQYF	TGTGCCAGCAGCTTAACCGGGCAGGGGGCAAATACGCAGTATTTT
NA	NA	TRBV15	TRBJ2-1	CATSRDYRRGNEQFF	TGTGCCACCAGCAGAGATTATCGCCGGGGAAATGAGCAGTTCTTC
NA	NA	TRBV16	TRBJ1-1	CASSHRDKNTEAFF	TGTGCCAGCAGCCACCGGGACAAGAACACTGAAGCTTTCTTT
NA	TRBD2	TRBV9	TRBJ2-7	CASSPGTSFYEQYF	TGTGCCAGCAGCCCCGGGACTAGCTTCTACGAGCAGTACTTC
few	NA	TRBV4-2	TRBJ1-2	CASSQEGLPLYGYTF	TGTGCCAGCAGCCAAGAGGGGCTCCCCCTATATGGCTACACCTTC
NA	TRBD2	TRBV9	TRBJ2-3	CASSRTSGGPDTQYF	TGTGCCAGCAGCCGGACTAGCGGGGGGCCAGATACGCAGTATTTT
NA	TRBD2	TRBV11-3	TRBJ2-7	CASSGGLGSYEQYF	TGTGCCAGCAGCGGAGGACTAGGTTCCTACGAGCAGTACTTC